Each of the 16 T cell receptor beta chains below was sequenced from the same sample in a study of T cells in Graves' hyperthyroidism and ophthalmopathy (dated by TCRdb to between 2018 and 2021). Libraries were prepared through multiplex PCR. Sequencing was performed on an Illumina HiSeq 2000. The TCR beta CDR3 regions were amplified from RNA transcripts. For the first round of RT-PCR on the TCR CDR3, the HTBI primer set was used together with the Qiagen OneStep RT-PCR kit. In-frame beta chains were kept once TCRdb had trimmed the public reads at Q25 with fastp and called clones with MiXCR. Each CDR3 protein gets just one entry, which takes the most common genes and DNA from the rows behind it. Here the sample has roughly 180,000 distinct CDR3 sequences; roughly 9.4% occur a single time. Together, the top ten hold around 20% of the sample. The material sequenced was blood. The source of these receptors is a woman between 18 and 29 years old with Graves' hyperthyroidism that later progressed to Graves' ophthalmopathy.

The sample holds many counts of this clonotype. This chain links TRBV18 with TRBJ2-1; 10 positions agree with TRBD1. Germline V lookup: CDR1 KGHSH, CDR2 LQKENI. The trim removed 5 bases at V and 2 bases at J, leaving 6 bases unmatched. The CDR3 is 16 amino acids. For the CDR3, the DNA is TGTGCCAGCTCAACCGCGGGGACAGGGGCCTACAATGAGCAGTTCTTC. Translation: CASSTAGTGAYNEQFF. The variable domain in full, with the rest retrieved from reference TRBV18 and TRBJ2-1, is NAGVMQNPRHLVRRRGQEARLRCSPMKGHSHVYWYRQLPEEGLKFMVYLQKENIIDESGMPKERFSAEFPKEGPSILRIQQVVRGDSAAYFCASSTAGTGAYNEQFFGPGTRLTVL.

This clonotype was picked up many times. The rearrangement uses TRBV28 and TRBJ1-5, with 10 nucleotides matching TRBD1. The CDR3 sequence is 15 residues long. J was trimmed by 6 bases and V by 5 bases; bases with no gene match: 7. Germline loops: CDR1 MDHEN, CDR2 SYDVKM. The CDR3 nucleotides are TGTGCCAGCAGTGCCGGGACAGGGGACAGTCAGCCCCAGCATTTT. Amino acids: CASSAGTGDSQPQHF.

In its sample, this clonotype was seen many times. This sequence joins TRBV5-6 and TRBJ1-5; the D gene is possibly TRBD1 (5 bases). The germline CDR1 and CDR2 sequences are SGHDT and YYEEEE. This CDR3 spans 14 amino acids. V lost 2 bases, J lost 9 bases, and 15 bases lay in between. Here the CDR3 reads CASSFLRDERPQHF. Written as DNA, the CDR3 is TGTGCCAGCAGCTTTCTCAGGGATGAACGGCCCCAGCATTTT.

This clonotype was recorded many times. The rearrangement joins TRBV19 to TRBJ1-2; D unclear. The V gene lost 3 bases and the J gene lost 5 bases, with 13 bases spanning the gap. This CDR3 region has 14 residues. The germline V gene encodes CDR1 LNHDA and CDR2 SQIVND (reference sequence). CDR3 sequence: CASSISNSEYGYTF. The DNA for the CDR3 is TGTGCCAGTAGTATTAGCAACAGTGAATATGGCTACACCTTC. The full variable domain, completed using reference TRBV19 and TRBJ1-2, is DGGITQSPKYLFRKEGQNVTLSCEQNLNHDAMYWYRQDPGQGLRLIYYSQIVNDFQKGDIAEGYSVSREKKESFPLTVTSAQKNPTAFYLCASSISNSEYGYTFGSGTRLTVV.

This clonotype was detected many times. The V call is TRBV20-1, the J call TRBJ2-7, with D possibly TRBD1 on 6 matching bases. CDR1 DFQATT and CDR2 SNEGSKA come from the germline V gene (reference sequence). The CDR3 sequence is 16 residues long. Trimming took off 0 bases at V and 3 bases at J, with 18 bases between the two ends. DNA of the CDR3: TGCAGTGCTAGAGATCCCAGGCGAGGACAGAACTACGAGCAGTACTTC. It yields the protein CSARDPRRGQNYEQYF.

In this sample, this clonotype turned up many times. The rearrangement links TRBV29-1 to TRBJ2-7; TRBD2 matches 14 bases. The V segment lost 5 bases and the J segment 0 bases; nucleotides outside the gene matches: 3. CDR3 size: 15 residues. Looked up from germline, CDR1 is SQVTM and CDR2 is ANQGSEA. The CDR3: CSVPGTSGGSYEQYF. CDR3 sequence (DNA): TGCAGCGTTCCAGGGACTAGCGGGGGCTCCTACGAGCAGTACTTC.

This clonotype has ten or more counts. The chain combines TRBV20-1 with TRBJ1-1; 7 bases are a match to TRBD1. Germline CDR1 reads DFQATT; CDR2 reads SNEGSKA (reference sequence). The CDR3 extends over 13 amino acids. J was trimmed by 5 bases and V by 7 bases; bases with no gene match: 10. In DNA, the CDR3 is TGCAGTGTAAACAGGGGAACGGGAACTGAAGCTTTCTTT. Amino acid sequence: CSVNRGTGTEAFF.

CDR3 loop: CASSRGLAGVEDTQYF. The CDR3 DNA reads as TGTGCCAGCAGCCGTGGACTAGCGGGAGTAGAAGATACGCAGTATTTT. The rearrangement joins TRBV5-4 to TRBJ2-3; 13 bases fit TRBD2. The CDR3 runs to 16 residues. Germline CDR1 is SGHNT and CDR2 is YYREEE (reference sequence). With 4 bases clipped from V and 5 bases from J, the junction kept 7 bases outside the gene matches. The full variable domain, with the rest looked up from reference TRBV5-4 and TRBJ2-3, is ETGVTQSPTHLIKTRGQQVTLRCSSQSGHNTVSWYQQALGQGPQFIFQYYREEENGRGNFPPRFSGLQFPNYSSELNVNALELDDSALYLCASSRGLAGVEDTQYFGPGTRLTVL.

This clonotype was found many times. The gene calls are TRBV20-1 and TRBJ2-1; D call uncertain. This CDR3 region has 13 residues. The germline gives CDR1 DFQATT, CDR2 SNEGSKA (reference sequence). Between the trimmed V and J ends, which lost 2 bases and 7 bases, there was a span of 12 bases. The CDR3 DNA sequence: TGCAGTGCTAGACCTTCCCAACGGAATGAGCAGTTCTTC. It specifies CSARPSQRNEQFF.

At least ten counts were recorded for this clonotype. This rearrangement joins TRBV11-2 to TRBJ2-3; 10 bases are shared with TRBD2. Germline V lookup: CDR1 SGHAT, CDR2 FQNNGV. Unmatched junction bases numbered 2, after V lost 5 bases and J lost 3 bases. CDR3 length equals 14 residues. The CDR3 spells CASSRSGGTDTQYF. The CDR3 nucleotides are TGTGCCAGCAGCCGTAGCGGGGGGACAGATACGCAGTATTTT.

This clonotype was picked up a small number of times. The chain has TRBV6-1 and TRBJ1-5; tentatively, D is TRBD1 (5 bases). CDR1 is MNHNS, CDR2 SASEGT, per germline. V was shortened by 1 base and J by 1 base, with 8 bases between the two germline ends. CDR3 length: 15 residues. CDR3 in amino acids: CASSEGWGSNQPQHF. As DNA, the CDR3 is TGTGCCAGCAGTGAAGGATGGGGGAGCAATCAGCCCCAGCATTTT.

In this sample, this clonotype turned up many times. The genes are TRBV6-1 and TRBJ2-3; 8 positions agree with TRBD2. Trimming cost V 6 bases and J 3 bases; bases outside gene matches: 11. The CDR3 has 16 residues. Germline V gene sequence: CDR1 MNHNS, CDR2 SASEGT. Here the CDR3 DNA reads TGTGCCAGCAGCCTAAAAACGGGAGGGCCGACAGATACGCAGTATTTT. It encodes CASSLKTGGPTDTQYF.

This clonotype was seen repeatedly, ten times or more. The V gene is TRBV11-2, the J gene TRBJ2-3, with a possible D match to TRBD1 (6 bases). In germline, CDR1 is SGHAT, CDR2 FQNNGV. The CDR3 is 16 amino acids. Trimming pared 0 bases from V and 1 base from J, leaving 11 bases between. CDR3 coding DNA: TGTGCCAGCAGCTTAGATTGGGCAGGGGGCACAGATACGCAGTATTTT. Residues: CASSLDWAGGTDTQYF. The full variable domain, its missing parts supplied by reference TRBV11-2 and TRBJ2-3, is EAGVAQSPRYKIIEKRQSVAFWCNPISGHATLYWYQQILGQGPKLLIQFQNNGVVDDSQLPKDRFSAERLKGVDSTLKIQPAKLEDSAVYLCASSLDWAGGTDTQYFGPGTRLTVL.

This chain connects TRBV9 to TRBJ1-2; weak D call: TRBD1 (6 bases). Deletions cut 4 bases from V and 1 base from J, with 11 bases between. CDR1 and CDR2 (germline): SGDLS, YYNGEE. The CDR3 has 14 amino acids. The CDR3 region is CASSPTDSNYGYTF. CDR3 nucleotides: TGTGCCAGCAGCCCGACGGACAGTAACTATGGCTACACCTTC.

There are many counts of this clonotype. The J gene is TRBJ1-3, the V gene TRBV28; TRBD1 matches at 7 bases. Losses at the gene ends were 6 bases for V and 7 bases for J; bases not matched to a gene: 9. The CDR3 length is 14 residues. CDR1 and CDR2 (germline): MDHEN, SYDVKM. CDR3 amino acids: CASSRDSLGNTIYF. The CDR3 DNA is TGTGCCAGCAGCAGGGACAGCTTGGGGAACACCATATATTTT.

This sequence joins TRBV10-3 and TRBJ2-2, with 12 bases matching TRBD1. The germline CDR1 and CDR2 sequences are ENHRY and SYGVKD. CDR3 length: 16 residues. With 5 bases clipped from V and 3 bases from J, the junction kept 4 bases outside the gene matches. The CDR3 nucleotides read TGTGCCATCAGTTGGGGACAGGGGGCGCACACCGGGGAGCTGTTTTTT. This gives the protein CAISWGQGAHTGELFF.